Listed here is a single TCR beta chain. Its target is not known. These data originate in a study of lymphopenia after photon versus proton radiotherapy. TCRdb's copy holds only in-frame clones and misses some; the assay was immunoSEQ multiplex PCR. In the table there are approximately 20,000 clones, 85% to 95% of which are singletons. Study observations and caveats: After the lymphocyte nadir, photon-treated repertoires showed oligoclonal expansion, especially of CD8+ Temra cells. Only patients who died were analyzed for survival; proton advantage is unproven. Relative stability marked proton patients; photon patients lost diversity and naive cells. In patients who died, overall survival fell as post-nadir TCR diversity dropped more.

The germline V gene encodes CDR1 MNHEY and CDR2 SVGAGI. CDR3 size: 11 residues. Trimming took 4 bases from V and 12 from J, leaving 10 bases between them. The sequencing here drew on peripheral blood, taken from a patient treated with photon-based radiotherapy. This clonotype originated in a man between 60 and 75 years old with pancreatic cancer. The V and J genes are TRBV6-5 and TRBJ2-1; possibly TRBD1 for D (6 bases). The CDR3 protein is CASSSTGWQFF. The CDR3 DNA follows: TGTGCCAGCAGTTCCACAGGGTGGCAGTTCTTC.